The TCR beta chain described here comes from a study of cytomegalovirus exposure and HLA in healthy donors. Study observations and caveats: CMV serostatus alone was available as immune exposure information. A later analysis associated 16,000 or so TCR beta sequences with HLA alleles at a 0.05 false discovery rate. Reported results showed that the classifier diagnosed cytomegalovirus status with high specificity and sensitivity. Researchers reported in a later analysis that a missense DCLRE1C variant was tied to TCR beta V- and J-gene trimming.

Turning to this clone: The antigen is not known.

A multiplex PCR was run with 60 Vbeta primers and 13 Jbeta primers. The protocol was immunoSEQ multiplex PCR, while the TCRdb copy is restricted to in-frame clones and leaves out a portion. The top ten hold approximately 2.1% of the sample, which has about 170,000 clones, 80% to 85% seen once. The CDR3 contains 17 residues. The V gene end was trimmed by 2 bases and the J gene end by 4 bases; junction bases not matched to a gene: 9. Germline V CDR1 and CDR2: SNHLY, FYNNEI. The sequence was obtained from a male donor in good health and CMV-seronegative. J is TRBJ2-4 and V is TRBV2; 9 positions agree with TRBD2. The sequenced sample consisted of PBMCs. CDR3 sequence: CASSENSASGVKNIQYF. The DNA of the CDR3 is TGTGCCAGCAGTGAAAACTCTGCTAGCGGGGTTAAAAACATTCAGTACTTC.